This T cell receptor (beta chain) was recorded in a study of OX40 agonist ivuxolimab in advanced cancers. Study-wide context: A male proportion of about 80% was recorded, with mean age around 60 years and range roughly 23 to 79. Study observations and caveats: Determination of antigen specificity was not performed for the expanded peripheral T cells. On average, a greater number of expanded clones characterised CD8+ T cells relative to CD4+.

As for this clone: What it recognizes is unknown.

The repertoire was sequenced with immunoSEQ multiplex PCR; TCRdb's copy has only in-frame clones and lacks some. Found here are under 25,000 clones, roughly 69% of them singletons; the top ten hold around 33%. CDR3 size: 14 residues. Germline CDR1 reads MNHNY; CDR2 reads SVGAGI (reference sequence). V was cut by 0 bases and J by 4 bases, with 9 bases left in between. This TCR came from an adult with an advanced solid tumor such as melanoma, head and neck, liver or kidney cancer. The rearrangement uses TRBV6-6 and TRBJ1-2; a possible D gene is TRBD1 (5 bases). The sequencing used CD4+ or CD8+ T cells sorted from blood, collected in a trial of the OX40 agonist ivuxolimab. In nucleotides, the CDR3 is TGTGCCAGCAGTTACTCACCCCAGGGCTATGGCTACACCTTC. Translated, it gives CASSYSPQGYGYTF.